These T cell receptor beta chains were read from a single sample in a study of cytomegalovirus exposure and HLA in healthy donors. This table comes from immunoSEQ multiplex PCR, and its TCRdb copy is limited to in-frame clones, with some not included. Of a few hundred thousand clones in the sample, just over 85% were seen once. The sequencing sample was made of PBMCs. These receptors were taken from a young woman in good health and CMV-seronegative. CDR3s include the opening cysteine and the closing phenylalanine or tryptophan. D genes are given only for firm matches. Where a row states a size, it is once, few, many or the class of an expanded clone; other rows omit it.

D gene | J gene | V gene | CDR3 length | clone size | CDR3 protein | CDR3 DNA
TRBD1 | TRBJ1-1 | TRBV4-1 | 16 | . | CASSHSGQGLNTEAFF | TGCGCCAGCAGCCATTCGGGACAGGGTTTGAACACTGAAGCTTTCTTT
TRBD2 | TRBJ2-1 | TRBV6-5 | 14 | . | CASSLAGGSGEQFF | TGTGCCAGCAGCTTAGCGGGGGGTTCAGGGGAGCAGTTCTTC
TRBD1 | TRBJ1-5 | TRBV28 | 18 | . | CASSSVPGGILSNQPQHF | TGTGCCAGCAGTTCAGTTCCAGGGGGGATACTTAGCAATCAGCCCCAGCATTTT
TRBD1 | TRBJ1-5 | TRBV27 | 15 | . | CASSPFDRGTQPQHF | TGTGCCAGTAGCCCTTTTGACAGGGGGACTCAGCCCCAGCATTTT
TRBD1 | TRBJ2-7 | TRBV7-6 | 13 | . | CASTSGGQDEQYF | TGTGCCAGCACCTCAGGGGGCCAGGACGAGCAGTACTTC
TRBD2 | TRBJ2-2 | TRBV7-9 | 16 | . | CASSRGLAGNTGELFF | TGTGCCAGCAGCCGGGGACTAGCGGGGAACACCGGGGAGCTGTTTTTT
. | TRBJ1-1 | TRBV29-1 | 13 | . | CSVEDRNFEGAFF | TGCAGCGTTGAAGACCGCAATTTTGAGGGAGCTTTCTTT
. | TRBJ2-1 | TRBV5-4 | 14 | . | CASSPGTLRGEQFF | TGTGCCAGCAGCCCTGGGACTCTCAGGGGGGAGCAGTTCTTC
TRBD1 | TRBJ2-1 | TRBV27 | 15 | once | CASSPRDRGREWQFF | TGTGCCAGCAGCCCTAGGGACAGGGGGCGAGAATGGCAGTTCTTC
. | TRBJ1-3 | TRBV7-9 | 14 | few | CASSLDNSGNTIYF | TGTGCCAGCAGCTTAGACAACTCTGGAAACACCATATATTTT
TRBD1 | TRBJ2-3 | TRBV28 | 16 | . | CASSSTGVRISDTQYF | TGTGCCAGCAGTTCGACAGGGGTTAGAATTTCAGATACGCAGTATTTT
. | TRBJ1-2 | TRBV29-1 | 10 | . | CSVQDYGYTF | TGCAGCGTGCAGGACTATGGCTACACCTTC
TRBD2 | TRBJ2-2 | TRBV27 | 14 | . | CASSLGGTMGELFF | TGTGCCAGCAGTTTAGGGGGGACTATGGGGGAGCTGTTTTTT
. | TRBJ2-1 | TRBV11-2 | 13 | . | CASSHVGSNEQFF | TGTGCCAGCAGCCATGTTGGCAGCAATGAGCAGTTCTTC
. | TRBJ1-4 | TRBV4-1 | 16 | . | CASSQVTGERNEKLFF | TGCGCCAGCAGCCAAGTCACGGGGGAGAGGAATGAAAAACTGTTTTTT
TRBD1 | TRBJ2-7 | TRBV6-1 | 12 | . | CALESRGPEQYF | TGTGCCTTAGAATCGAGGGGGCCCGAGCAGTACTTC
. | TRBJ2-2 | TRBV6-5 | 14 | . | CASSYGLNTGELFF | TGTGCCAGCAGTTACGGGCTGAACACCGGGGAGCTGTTTTTT
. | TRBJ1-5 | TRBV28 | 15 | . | CASITAGEWNQPQHF | TGTGCCAGCATCACGGCAGGGGAGTGGAATCAGCCCCAGCATTTT
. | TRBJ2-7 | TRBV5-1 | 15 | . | CASSFAGASSYEQYF | TGCGCCAGCAGCTTCGCAGGGGCGAGCTCCTACGAGCAGTACTTC
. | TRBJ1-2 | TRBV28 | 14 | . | CASTAGLGGYGYTF | TGTGCCAGCACGGCAGGGCTCGGCGGCTATGGCTACACCTTC
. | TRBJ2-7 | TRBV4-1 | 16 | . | CASSQGSGLSSYEQYF | TGCGCCAGCAGCCAGGGGAGCGGACTAAGCTCCTACGAGCAGTACTTC
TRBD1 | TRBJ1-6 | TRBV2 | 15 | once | CASSPGQGFGSPLHF | TGTGCCAGCAGCCCGGGACAGGGTTTTGGCTCACCCCTCCACTTT
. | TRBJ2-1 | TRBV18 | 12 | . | CASSPFGEEQFF | TGTGCCAGCTCACCATTCGGGGAGGAGCAGTTCTTC
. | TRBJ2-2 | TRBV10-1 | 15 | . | CASSERGMVPGELFF | TGCGCCAGCAGTGAACGAGGGATGGTTCCCGGGGAGCTGTTTTTT